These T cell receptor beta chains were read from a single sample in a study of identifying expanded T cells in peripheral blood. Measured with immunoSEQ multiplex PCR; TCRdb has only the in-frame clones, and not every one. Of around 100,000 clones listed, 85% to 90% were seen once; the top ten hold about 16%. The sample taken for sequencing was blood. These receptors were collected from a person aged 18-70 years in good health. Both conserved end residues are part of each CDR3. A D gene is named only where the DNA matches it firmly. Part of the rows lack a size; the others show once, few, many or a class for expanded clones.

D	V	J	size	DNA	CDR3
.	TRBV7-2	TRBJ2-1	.	TGTGCCAGCATCTTAGCGGCGGGCAACCTATACAATGAGCAGTTCTTC	CASILAAGNLYNEQFF
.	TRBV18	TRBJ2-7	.	TGTGCCAGCTCACCCTACAGCCAGTACGAGCAGTACTTC	CASSPYSQYEQYF
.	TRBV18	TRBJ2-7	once	TGTGCCAGCTCACCACAGGGTCCGGACGAGCAGTACTTC	CASSPQGPDEQYF
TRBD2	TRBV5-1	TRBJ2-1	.	TGCGCCAGCAGTCTAGCGGGGGACTCCTACAATGAGCAGTTCTTC	CASSLAGDSYNEQFF
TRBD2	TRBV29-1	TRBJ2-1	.	TGCAGCGTTGACTTCGGAATAGCGGGGGGGTTTTTTGGTGAGCAGTTCTTC	CSVDFGIAGGFFGEQFF
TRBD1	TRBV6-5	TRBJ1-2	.	TGTGCCAGCAGTTACTGGACAGGGGCGGACTATGGCTACACCTTC	CASSYWTGADYGYTF
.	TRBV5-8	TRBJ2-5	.	TGTGCCAGCAGCTCCCTAGCGACGGGGACCCAGTACTTC	CASSSLATGTQYF
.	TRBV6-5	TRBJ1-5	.	TGTGCCAGCAGTTACTCACCAGGGACGTTCAATCAGCCCCAGCATTTT	CASSYSPGTFNQPQHF
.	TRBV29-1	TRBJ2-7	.	TGCAGCGTTGAGGAAAGCCAGGGTGGGACCTACGAGCAGTACTTC	CSVEESQGGTYEQYF
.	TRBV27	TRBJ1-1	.	TGTGCCAGCAGTAATAGGTTTGAAGCTTTCTTT	CASSNRFEAFF
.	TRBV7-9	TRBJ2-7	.	TGTGCCAGCACCCTGAGGCACGAGCAGTACTTC	CASTLRHEQYF